The present entry profiles one T cell receptor beta chain with its context. No cognate antigen has been identified for it. No base qualities exist here, and no much larger clone lies one base off it. The TCR beta CDR3 regions were amplified from RNA transcripts. The first round of RT-PCR for the TCR CDR3 was performed with the HTBI primer set and the Qiagen OneStep RT-PCR kit. Libraries were constructed in a second round of multiplex PCR, after which size selection and purification were performed. Libraries were sequenced paired-end with 100 bp reads on an Illumina HiSeq2000. On the authors' methods: SOAPnuke was used to process the raw data, throwing out any read that contained adapters or uncalled bases, had a mean Phred below 15, or lacked an exact constant-primer or identifier match. COPE v1.2.5 was used to merge high-quality paired reads, and clonotypes were defined as unique nucleotide sequences. Clonotypes were aligned to IMGT TRBV, TRBD and TRBJ reference segments using MiTCR v1.1. The analysis was restricted to V-J combinations with a frequency above 0.0001, which together covered around 99% of the repertoires. The TCS score was defined as the ratio of F50 (clonal expansion) to E x V (chaos), calculated using BLOSUM62-based TCRdist between CDR3 peptides within each V-J. Welch's t-statistics and random forest reduced 514 V-J features to about 12, which were used in a naive Bayes classifier (R e1071). TCRdb reprocessed the public reads (quality trimming at Q25 with fastp, clone calling with MiXCR) and kept in-frame beta chains. Each entry is one CDR3 protein sequence, shown with its most common DNA and genes. The V and J calls come from TCRdb's annotation, not from the publication. The sample records under 400,000 distinct CDR3 sequences, approximately 14% of which are singletons. 25% to 35% of the sample goes to the ten largest clones.

This specimen comes from a study of T cells in Graves' hyperthyroidism and ophthalmopathy (dated by TCRdb to between 2018 and 2021). Describing the broader study: Peripheral blood was sampled at the time of initial diagnosis, prior to any treatment. The paper describes TCR Vbeta CDR3 sequencing of 120 to 150 peripheral blood samples, made up of 40 to 45 ophthalmopathy patients, 70 to 75 hyperthyroidism patients and 17 progressor patients. After sampling, hyperthyroidism patients received methimazole starting at 30 mg daily, and ophthalmopathy patients received high-dose intravenous methylprednisolone. An independent validation cohort of some 18 hyperthyroidism patients and 17 patients who later progressed to ophthalmopathy tested prospective prediction of ophthalmopathy. A discovery cohort of around 100 patients, roughly 45 with Graves' ophthalmopathy and about 58 with stable Graves' hyperthyroidism, was used to find distinguishing TCR V-J signatures. For training and testing, the 95 to 100 patients in the discovery cohort were randomly divided in a 7:3 ratio. Thyroid tissue and blood T-cell repertoires from more than 5 Graves' hyperthyroidism patients were also compared in the study.

The paper as a whole reports these results and caveats: Most expanded thyroid clonotypes (frequency above 0.001) were also detected in blood, suggesting blood repertoires may reflect thyroid immune responses. Ophthalmopathy was separated from stable hyperthyroidism by a 13 V-J signature model, with around 88% sensitivity and about 81% specificity obtained in cross-validation and 80%/75% obtained in testing. In validation, progression to ophthalmopathy was predicted by the model with almost 71% sensitivity and 72% to 85% specificity, a median of about 6 months before onset. No statistical method was used to set the sample size in advance, and investigators knew the group allocation.

The hyperthyroidism patients were between 18 and 65 years old and newly diagnosed, with a disease duration of less than 2 months. Exclusion was applied to patients with uncontrolled infections, other autoimmune diseases, pregnancy or lactation. Diagnoses were based on clinical symptoms, serum thyroxine and TRAb, thyroid ultrasound and orbital computed tomography. Blood from progressor patients was collected at the time of first diagnosis with hyperthyroidism, before any ophthalmopathy symptoms had appeared. PBMCs were isolated from roughly 10 ml of fresh peripheral blood by Ficoll-Paque density gradient centrifugation. Progressor patients were defined as those initially diagnosed with Graves' hyperthyroidism in whom ophthalmopathy developed during follow-up. Trizol reagent was used to extract total RNA, and RNA quality was then checked on an Agilent 2100 Bioanalyzer. The sequencing input was blood. The clonotype was recovered from a woman between 18 and 29 years old with Graves' hyperthyroidism that later progressed to Graves' ophthalmopathy.

The CDR3 reads CASSAGQGVSGELFF. Read as DNA, the sequence is TGTGCCAGCAGCGCTGGACAGGGGGTTTCCGGGGAGCTGTTTTTT. Recombination connected TRBV7-9 to TRBJ2-2; 10 bases in the middle match TRBD1. V is pruned by 5 bases and J by 6 bases, leaving 6 bases of the junction without a gene match. The CDR3 numbers 15 residues from cysteine through phenylalanine. Just CDR3 DNA is preserved here, 45 bases in frame from base 1. CDR1 and CDR2, per the germline V gene (reference sequence), are SEHNR and FQNEAQ.